The rows below give T cell receptor beta chains drawn from one sample of a study of control samples from healthy donors and cancer patients. Generated by immunoSEQ multiplex PCR, the TCRdb table keeps only in-frame clones and is missing some. This repertoire shows 95,000 to 150,000 clones, roughly 88% found once; its top ten account for around 3.3%. The source material was blood. Source of these receptors: a man aged 40-49 years in good health. Each CDR3 is given with its conserved first and last residue. Fields, in order: clone size, V gene, J gene, D gene, CDR3 DNA, CDR3 protein. The D gene is left open where the match is weak. Where a row states a size, it is once, few, many or the class of an expanded clone; other rows omit it.

size: -
V: TRBV4-1
J: TRBJ1-6
D: -
DNA: TGCGCCAGCAGCCAAGGGGGATCCAATTCACCCCTCCACTTT
CDR3: CASSQGGSNSPLHF

size: -
V: TRBV2
J: TRBJ1-1
D: -
DNA: TGTGCCAGCAGTGAAGCCCGTGCAGGGAGCAACACTGAAGCTTTCTTT
CDR3: CASSEARAGSNTEAFF

size: -
V: TRBV30
J: TRBJ1-4
D: -
DNA: TGTGCTTCTAGTTTGGGCAGGGTGCGGTTTAATGAAAAACTGTTTTTT
CDR3: CASSLGRVRFNEKLFF

size: -
V: TRBV12-3/TRBV12-4
J: TRBJ1-2
D: -
DNA: TGTGCCAGCACCCAAACGGACTATGGCTACACCTTC
CDR3: CASTQTDYGYTF

size: -
V: TRBV2
J: TRBJ2-7
D: -
DNA: TGTGCCAGCACCCCGATAATGCGTCGGTCCCTAAACGAGCAGTACTTC
CDR3: CASTPIMRRSLNEQYF

size: -
V: TRBV2
J: TRBJ2-4
D: -
DNA: TGTGCCACCTCCCGGGGAGAGGGTAGTATAAACATTCAGTACTTC
CDR3: CATSRGEGSINIQYF

size: once
V: TRBV11-3
J: TRBJ2-5
D: -
DNA: TGTGCCAGCAGCCTCGCCGCGGGAAAAGAGACCCAGTACTTC
CDR3: CASSLAAGKETQYF

size: -
V: TRBV5-1
J: TRBJ1-1
D: -
DNA: TGCGCCAGCAGCTTGGAGAGTGGGATGGCTGAAGCTTTCTTT
CDR3: CASSLESGMAEAFF

size: -
V: TRBV19
J: TRBJ2-3
D: -
DNA: TGTGCCAGTAGCCCCGGACAGTCTAGCACAGATACGCAGTATTTT
CDR3: CASSPGQSSTDTQYF

size: -
V: TRBV9
J: TRBJ1-1
D: TRBD1
DNA: TGTGCCAGCAAGCCTCCGGGACAGCGAAAGAACACTGAAGCTTTCTTT
CDR3: CASKPPGQRKNTEAFF

size: -
V: TRBV24-1
J: TRBJ2-7
D: TRBD1
DNA: TGTGCCACCAGTGATTTCCCCGGACAGGGGGTAAACGAGCAGTACTTC
CDR3: CATSDFPGQGVNEQYF

size: once
V: TRBV11-2
J: TRBJ1-3
D: -
DNA: TGTGCCACCAGAGGGAGTCTCGGAAACACCATATATTTT
CDR3: CATRGSLGNTIYF

size: -
V: TRBV12-5
J: TRBJ2-1
D: -
DNA: TGTGCTAGTGGTTTGGTGGGTGAGCAGTTCTTC
CDR3: CASGLVGEQFF

size: -
V: TRBV7-6
J: TRBJ2-1
D: TRBD2
DNA: TGTGCCAGCAGTAGAACCGGGACTAGCGGGGGAGTGGAGCAGTTCTTC
CDR3: CASSRTGTSGGVEQFF

size: -
V: TRBV12-3/TRBV12-4
J: TRBJ2-1
D: -
DNA: TGTGCCAGCAGTTTGAGGGGCCGATATGAGCAGTTCTTC
CDR3: CASSLRGRYEQFF

size: -
V: TRBV19
J: TRBJ1-2
D: TRBD1
DNA: TGTGCCAGTAGTATAGAAGGGGGCCGTGGCTACACCTTC
CDR3: CASSIEGGRGYTF

size: -
V: TRBV9
J: TRBJ2-3
D: -
DNA: TGTGCCAGCAGCCCCCGGACTGGCACAGATACGCAGTATTTT
CDR3: CASSPRTGTDTQYF

size: -
V: TRBV7-2
J: TRBJ2-5
D: -
DNA: TGTGCCAGCAGCTTAGTGGCGACGACCCAAGAGACCCAGTACTTC
CDR3: CASSLVATTQETQYF

size: -
V: TRBV7-9
J: TRBJ1-3
D: -
DNA: TGTGCCAGCAGCCTAGGGGGAAACACCATATATTTT
CDR3: CASSLGGNTIYF

size: -
V: TRBV5-1
J: TRBJ2-3
D: TRBD2
DNA: TGCGCCAGCAGCTTGGCCCTAGCGGGGCCCACAGATACGCAGTATTTT
CDR3: CASSLALAGPTDTQYF

size: -
V: TRBV5-1
J: TRBJ1-1
D: -
DNA: TGCGCCAGCAGCCCATGGACAGTGAACACTGAAGCTTTCTTT
CDR3: CASSPWTVNTEAFF

size: -
V: TRBV5-6
J: TRBJ1-5
D: -
DNA: TGTGCCAGCAGCTTGGCTGGCTGGGGAAATCAGCCCCAGCATTTT
CDR3: CASSLAGWGNQPQHF

size: -
V: TRBV27
J: TRBJ1-2
D: -
DNA: TGTGCCAGCAGTTTGTGGGGGGCGAACTATGGCTACACCTTC
CDR3: CASSLWGANYGYTF

size: -
V: TRBV7-9
J: TRBJ1-6
D: -
DNA: TGTGCCAGCAGCAGAAATAATTCACCCCTCCACTTT
CDR3: CASSRNNSPLHF

size: -
V: TRBV5-5
J: TRBJ1-1
D: -
DNA: TGTGCCAGCAGCTTAGACGTTAACACTGAAGCTTTCTTT
CDR3: CASSLDVNTEAFF

size: -
V: TRBV4-2
J: TRBJ2-7
D: -
DNA: TGTGCCAGCAGCCCCCGAACCGGGGACGAGCAGTACTTC
CDR3: CASSPRTGDEQYF

size: -
V: TRBV30
J: TRBJ1-5
D: -
DNA: TGTGCCTGGAGTTGGCGGGCCGGGCTTCAGCCCCAGCATTTT
CDR3: CAWSWRAGLQPQHF